This T cell receptor beta chain originates from a study of post-analysis software for immune sequencing data. The CDR3 contains 12 residues. Germline loops: CDR1 SEHNR, CDR2 FQNEAQ (reference sequence). V gave up 6 bases and J gave up 6 bases, with 11 bases separating them. Notes on the study in general: Controls showed lower frequencies than patients for five or six TRBV segments, and TRBV5-6, TRBV5-1 and TRBV20-1 were among these. People with multiple sclerosis had a significantly lower normalized Chao1 diversity than controls did. Same-batch samples co-clustered strongly by F measure.

As for this clonotype: Its antigen is as yet unknown.

Tagging with unique molecular identifiers was a feature of the TCR beta cDNA libraries. cDNA molecules numbering around 500,000 came from roughly 1 to 10 million T cells. One entry per CDR3 protein results from TCRdb running MiXCR on the PCR reads. Of fewer than 900,000 distinct CDR3 sequences in the sample, 35% to 55% were seen once. The source is a girl between 5 and 17 years old with multiple sclerosis. The specimen was blood. This chain connects TRBV7-9 to TRBJ1-2; perhaps TRBD1 as D (5 bases). The CDR3 spells CASREGADGYTF. The CDR3 DNA sequence: TGTGCCAGCAGGGAAGGGGCGGATGGCTACACCTTC.